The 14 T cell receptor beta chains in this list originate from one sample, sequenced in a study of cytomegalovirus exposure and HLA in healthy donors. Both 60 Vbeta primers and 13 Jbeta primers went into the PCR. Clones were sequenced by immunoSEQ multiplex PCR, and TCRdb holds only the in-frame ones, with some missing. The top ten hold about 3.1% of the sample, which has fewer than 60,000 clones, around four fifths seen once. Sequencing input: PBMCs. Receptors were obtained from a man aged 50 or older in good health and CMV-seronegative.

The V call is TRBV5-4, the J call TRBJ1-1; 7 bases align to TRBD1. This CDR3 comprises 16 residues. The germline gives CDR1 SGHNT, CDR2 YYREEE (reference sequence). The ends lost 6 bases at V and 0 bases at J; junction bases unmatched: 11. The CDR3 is CASNRQGGYMNTEAFF. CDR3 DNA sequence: TGTGCCAGCAACCGACAGGGCGGATACATGAACACTGAAGCTTTCTTT.

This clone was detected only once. The CDR3 protein is CASSPPAFRGGEQYF. CDR3 nucleotide sequence: TGTGCCAGCAGCCCCCCGGCTTTTCGAGGGGGCGAGCAGTACTTC. The V call is TRBV11-2, the J call TRBJ2-7, with a tentative D call TRBD1 (6 bases). The CDR3 contains 15 residues. The germline V and J ends were trimmed by 5 bases and 6 bases, with 20 bases remaining between them. The germline V gene has CDR1 SGHAT and CDR2 FQNNGV.

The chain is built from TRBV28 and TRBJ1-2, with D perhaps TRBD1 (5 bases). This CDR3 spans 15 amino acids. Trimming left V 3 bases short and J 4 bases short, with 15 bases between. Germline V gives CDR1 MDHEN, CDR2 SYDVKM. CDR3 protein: CASSFDLAGRYGYTF. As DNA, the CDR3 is TGTGCCAGCAGTTTTGATCTCGCAGGGCGCTATGGCTACACCTTC.

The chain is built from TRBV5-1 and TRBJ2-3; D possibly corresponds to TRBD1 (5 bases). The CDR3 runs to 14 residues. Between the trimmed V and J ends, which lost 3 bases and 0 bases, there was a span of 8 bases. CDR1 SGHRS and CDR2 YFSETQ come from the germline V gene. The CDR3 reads CASSYDSSTDTQYF. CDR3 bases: TGCGCCAGCAGCTATGACAGTAGCACAGATACGCAGTATTTT.

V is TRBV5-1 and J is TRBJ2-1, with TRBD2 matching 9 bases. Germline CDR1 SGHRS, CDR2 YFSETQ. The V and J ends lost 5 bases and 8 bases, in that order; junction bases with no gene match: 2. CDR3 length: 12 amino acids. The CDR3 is CASRGLADEQFF. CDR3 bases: TGCGCCAGCAGGGGACTAGCCGATGAGCAGTTCTTC.

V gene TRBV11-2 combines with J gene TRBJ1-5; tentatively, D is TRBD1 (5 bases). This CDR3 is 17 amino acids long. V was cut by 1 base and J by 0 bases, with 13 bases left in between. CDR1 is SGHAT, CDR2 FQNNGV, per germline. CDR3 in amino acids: CASSLGGGFNSNQPQHF. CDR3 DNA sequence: TGTGCCAGCAGCTTAGGGGGGGGGTTCAATAGCAATCAGCCCCAGCATTTT. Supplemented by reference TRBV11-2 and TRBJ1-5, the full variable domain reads EAGVAQSPRYKIIEKRQSVAFWCNPISGHATLYWYQQILGQGPKLLIQFQNNGVVDDSQLPKDRFSAERLKGVDSTLKIQPAKLEDSAVYLCASSLGGGFNSNQPQHFGDGTRLSIL.

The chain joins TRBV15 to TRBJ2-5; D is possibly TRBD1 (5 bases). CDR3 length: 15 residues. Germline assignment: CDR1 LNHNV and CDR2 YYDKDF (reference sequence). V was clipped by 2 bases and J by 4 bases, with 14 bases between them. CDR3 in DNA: TGTGCCACCAGCAGATATAAGGGGTTAGTAGAGACCCAGTACTTC. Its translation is CATSRYKGLVETQYF.

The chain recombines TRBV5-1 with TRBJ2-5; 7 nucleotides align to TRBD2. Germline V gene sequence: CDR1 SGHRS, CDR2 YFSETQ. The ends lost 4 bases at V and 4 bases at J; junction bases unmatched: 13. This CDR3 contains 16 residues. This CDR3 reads CASSLQRGVMVETQYF. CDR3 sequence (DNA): TGCGCCAGCAGCCTACAACGGGGGGTAATGGTAGAGACCCAGTACTTC.

The CDR3 reads CASSRDSGSYNEQFF. CDR3 bases: TGCGCCAGCAGCCGCGATAGCGGGTCCTACAATGAGCAGTTCTTC. The J gene is TRBJ2-1, the V gene TRBV5-1, with TRBD2 matching 7 bases. The CDR3 spans 15 residues. The V segment lost 4 bases and the J segment 1 base; nucleotides outside the gene matches: 5. Germline assignment: CDR1 SGHRS and CDR2 YFSETQ.

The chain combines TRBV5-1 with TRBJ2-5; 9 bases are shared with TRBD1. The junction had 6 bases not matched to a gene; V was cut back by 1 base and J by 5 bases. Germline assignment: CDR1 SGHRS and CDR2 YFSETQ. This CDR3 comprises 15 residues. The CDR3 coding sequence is TGCGCCAGCAGCTTGACAGGGGGCGGTTTGGAGACCCAGTACTTC. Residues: CASSLTGGGLETQYF. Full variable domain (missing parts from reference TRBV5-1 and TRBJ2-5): KAGVTQTPRYLIKTRGQQVTLSCSPISGHRSVSWYQQTPGQGLQFLFEYFSETQRNKGNFPGRFSGRQFSNSRSEMNVSTLELGDSALYLCASSLTGGGLETQYFGPGTRLLVL.

Here the CDR3 reads CASSLAAQRGWLTDTQYF. CDR3 bases: TGTGCCAGCAGCTTAGCGGCTCAGCGGGGGTGGTTAACAGATACGCAGTATTTT. This sequence joins TRBV7-9 and TRBJ2-3, with 8 nucleotides matching TRBD2. Trimming at V came to 0 bases and at J to 3 bases, leaving 11 bases not matched to a gene. This CDR3 region has 18 residues. CDR1 and CDR2 from the germline V gene are SEHNR and FQNEAQ (reference sequence).

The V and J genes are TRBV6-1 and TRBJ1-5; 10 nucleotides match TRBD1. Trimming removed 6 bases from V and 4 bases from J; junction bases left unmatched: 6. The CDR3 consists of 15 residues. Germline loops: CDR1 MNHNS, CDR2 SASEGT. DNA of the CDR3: TGTGCCAGCAGATTGGGACAGGGGCGTAATCAGCCCCAGCATTTT. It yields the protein CASRLGQGRNQPQHF.

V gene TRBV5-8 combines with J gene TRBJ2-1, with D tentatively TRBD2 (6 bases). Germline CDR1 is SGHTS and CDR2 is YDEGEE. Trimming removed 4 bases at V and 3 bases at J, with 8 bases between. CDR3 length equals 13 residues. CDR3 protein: CASSGDFYNEQFF. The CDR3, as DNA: TGTGCCAGCAGCGGGGACTTCTACAATGAGCAGTTCTTC.

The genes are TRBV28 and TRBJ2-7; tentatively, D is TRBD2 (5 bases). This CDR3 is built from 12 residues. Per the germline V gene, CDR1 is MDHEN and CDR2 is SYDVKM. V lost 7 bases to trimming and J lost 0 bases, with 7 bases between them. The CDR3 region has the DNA TGTGCCAGCATCGGGAACTCCTACGAGCAGTACTTC. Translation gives CASIGNSYEQYF.